This T cell receptor beta chain was observed in a study of graft-versus-host responses after intestinal transplantation. Study background: Transplants given to recipients were multivisceral, liver-intestinal, or isolated intestinal. Among the recipients, all got anti-thymocyte globulin induction and then tacrolimus and steroids for two to four years. Findings and caveats of the study: Clonal ratios of graft-versus-host to host-versus-graft in allografts were high for patients exhibiting graft-donor T cell macrochimerism. Among recipient marrow samples, GvH clones were found; some appeared first in ileum or blood.

Germline V CDR1 and CDR2: SEHNR, FQNEAQ (reference sequence). This CDR3 comprises 14 residues. Trimming stripped 5 bases from V and 5 bases from J, with 15 bases between. This clone appeared a single time. What it recognizes is unknown. TCRdb's table, derived via immunoSEQ multiplex PCR, lists solely in-frame clones and lacks some. The table has tens of thousands of clones, roughly 89% seen once. The sequence came from a human donor who received an intestinal transplant. The rearrangement uses TRBV7-9 and TRBJ1-2; no clear D. The source was unstimulated CD4+ T cells sorted from spleen or lymph node cells, collected before intestinal transplant. In DNA, the CDR3 is TGTGCCAGCAGCACCGACGGAGCGGAATATGGCTACACCTTC. Its protein product is CASSTDGAEYGYTF.